Listed here are 3 T cell receptor beta chains from one sample, sequenced in a study of control samples from healthy donors and cancer patients. The repertoire was sequenced with immunoSEQ multiplex PCR; TCRdb's copy has only in-frame clones and lacks some. The sample contains about 140,000 clones, over 85% of which appear only once. Sequenced material: blood. The source is a young man in good health.

The V and J genes are TRBV14 and TRBJ1-3; D might be TRBD1 (5 bases). This CDR3 spans 16 amino acids. CDR1 and CDR2 from the germline V gene are SGHDN and FVKESK. The V end lost 0 bases, the J end lost 0 bases, and 9 bases lay between the germline ends. In DNA form, the CDR3 reads TGTGCCAGCAGCCAAGATCACAGGAACTCTGGAAACACCATATATTTT. Residues: CASSQDHRNSGNTIYF.

The genes are TRBV28 and TRBJ1-6, with TRBD1 matching over 8 bases. CDR1 MDHEN and CDR2 SYDVKM come from the germline V gene. Trimming removed 3 bases from V and 6 bases from J; junction bases left unmatched: 10. This CDR3 spans 17 amino acids. This CDR3 reads CASSFLGTGATNSPLHF. For the CDR3, the DNA is TGTGCCAGCAGTTTTTTGGGGACAGGCGCTACTAATTCACCCCTCCACTTT.

This clone has a handful of counts. The rearrangement uses TRBV19 and TRBJ2-6; D remains unclear. This CDR3 is 16 amino acids long. From germline, CDR1 is LNHDA and CDR2 SQIVND (reference sequence). Deletions cut 6 bases from V and 0 bases from J, with 12 bases between. CDR3 in amino acids: CASSPASGSGANVLTF. CDR3 in DNA: TGTGCCAGTAGCCCCGCCTCCGGCTCTGGGGCCAACGTCCTGACTTTC.